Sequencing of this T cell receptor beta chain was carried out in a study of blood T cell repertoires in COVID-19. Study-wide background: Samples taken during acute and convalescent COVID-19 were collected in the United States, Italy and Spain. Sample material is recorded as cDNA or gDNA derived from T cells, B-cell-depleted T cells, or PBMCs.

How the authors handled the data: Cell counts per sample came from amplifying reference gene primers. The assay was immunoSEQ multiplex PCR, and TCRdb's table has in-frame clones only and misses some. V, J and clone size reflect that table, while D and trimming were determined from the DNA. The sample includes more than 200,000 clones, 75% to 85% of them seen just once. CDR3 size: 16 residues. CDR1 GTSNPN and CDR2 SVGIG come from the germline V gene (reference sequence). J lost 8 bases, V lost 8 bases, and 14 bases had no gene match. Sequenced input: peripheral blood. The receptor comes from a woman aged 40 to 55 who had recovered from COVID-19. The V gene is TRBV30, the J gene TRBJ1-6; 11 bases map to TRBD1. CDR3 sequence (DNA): TGTGCCCGCGGACAGGGGGCGGAATTTTATGATTCACCCCTCCACTTT. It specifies CARGQGAEFYDSPLHF.